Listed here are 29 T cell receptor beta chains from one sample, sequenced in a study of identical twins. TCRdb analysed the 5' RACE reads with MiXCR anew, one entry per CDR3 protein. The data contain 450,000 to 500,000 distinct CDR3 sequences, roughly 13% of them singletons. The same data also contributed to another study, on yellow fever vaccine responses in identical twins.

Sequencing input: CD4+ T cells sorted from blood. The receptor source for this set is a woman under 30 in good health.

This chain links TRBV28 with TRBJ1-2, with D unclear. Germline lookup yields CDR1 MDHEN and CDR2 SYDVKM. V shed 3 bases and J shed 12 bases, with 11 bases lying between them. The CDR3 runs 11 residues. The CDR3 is CASSFQRLHTF. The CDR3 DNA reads TGTGCCAGCAGTTTCCAAAGGCTCCACACCTTC.

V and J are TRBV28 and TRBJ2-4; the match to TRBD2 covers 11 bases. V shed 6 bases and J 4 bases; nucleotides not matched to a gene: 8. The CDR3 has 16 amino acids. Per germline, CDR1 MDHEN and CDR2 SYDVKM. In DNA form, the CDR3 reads TGTGCCAGCAGCCTTACTAGCGGGAGAGGAAAAAACATTCAGTACTTC. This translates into CASSLTSGRGKNIQYF.

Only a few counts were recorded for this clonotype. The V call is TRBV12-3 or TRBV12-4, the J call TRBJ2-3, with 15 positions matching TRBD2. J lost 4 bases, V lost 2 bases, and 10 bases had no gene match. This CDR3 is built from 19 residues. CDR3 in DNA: TGTGCCAGCAGTTTAACTGGACTAGCGGGGGGGTCTCCATCAGATACGCAGTATTTT. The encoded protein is CASSLTGLAGGSPSDTQYF.

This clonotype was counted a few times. The CDR3 DNA is TGTGCCAGCAGTGAAACTTGGCAGAATGAGCAGTTCTTC. Protein: CASSETWQNEQFF. The chain carries TRBV2 and TRBJ2-1; D unclear. CDR3 length equals 13 residues. Per germline, CDR1 SNHLY and CDR2 FYNNEI. Trimming took 2 bases from V and 7 from J, leaving 9 bases between them.

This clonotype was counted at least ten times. The CDR3 protein is CASSFGGGQYEQYF. In DNA, the CDR3 is TGCGCCAGCAGCTTTGGGGGGGGCCAATACGAGCAGTACTTC. The rearrangement links TRBV5-1 to TRBJ2-7, with D tentatively TRBD2 (7 bases). Germline V lookup: CDR1 SGHRS, CDR2 YFSETQ. V was clipped by 2 bases and J by 4 bases, with 13 bases between them. The CDR3 consists of 14 residues. The full variable domain, completed using reference TRBV5-1 and TRBJ2-7, is KAGVTQTPRYLIKTRGQQVTLSCSPISGHRSVSWYQQTPGQGLQFLFEYFSETQRNKGNFPGRFSGRQFSNSRSEMNVSTLELGDSALYLCASSFGGGQYEQYFGPGTRLTVT.

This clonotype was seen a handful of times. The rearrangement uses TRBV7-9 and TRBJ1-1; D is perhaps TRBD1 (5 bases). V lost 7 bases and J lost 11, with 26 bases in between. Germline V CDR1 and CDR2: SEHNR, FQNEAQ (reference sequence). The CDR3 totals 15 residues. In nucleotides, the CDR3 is TGTGCCAGCAAAACAGGCGGTCAACAACATATCAAGGCTTTCTTT. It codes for CASKTGGQQHIKAFF.

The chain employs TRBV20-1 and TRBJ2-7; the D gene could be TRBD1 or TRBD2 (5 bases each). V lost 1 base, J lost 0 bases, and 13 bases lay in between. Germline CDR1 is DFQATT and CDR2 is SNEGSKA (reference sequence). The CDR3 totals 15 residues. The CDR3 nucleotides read TGCAGTGCTAGAGGGAAGGATGGGGGCTCCTACGAGCAGTACTTC. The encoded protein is CSARGKDGGSYEQYF.

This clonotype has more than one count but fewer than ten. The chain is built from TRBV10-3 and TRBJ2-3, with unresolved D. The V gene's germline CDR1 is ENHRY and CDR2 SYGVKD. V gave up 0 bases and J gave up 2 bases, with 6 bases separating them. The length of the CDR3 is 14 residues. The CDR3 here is CAISESSLTDTQYF. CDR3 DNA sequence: TGTGCCATCAGTGAGTCCTCCCTCACAGATACGCAGTATTTT.

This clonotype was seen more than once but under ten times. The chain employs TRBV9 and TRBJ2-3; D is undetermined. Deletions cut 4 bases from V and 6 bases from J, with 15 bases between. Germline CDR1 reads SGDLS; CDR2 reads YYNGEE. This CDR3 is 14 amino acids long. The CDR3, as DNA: TGTGCCAGCAGCCCCCCCATGGCCGCGGATACGCAGTATTTT. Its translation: CASSPPMAADTQYF. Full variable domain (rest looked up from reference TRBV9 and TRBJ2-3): DSGVTQTPKHLITATGQRVTLRCSPRSGDLSVYWYQQSLDQGLQFLIQYYNGEERAKGNILERFSAQQFPDLHSELNLSSLELGDSALYFCASSPPMAADTQYFGPGTRLTVL.

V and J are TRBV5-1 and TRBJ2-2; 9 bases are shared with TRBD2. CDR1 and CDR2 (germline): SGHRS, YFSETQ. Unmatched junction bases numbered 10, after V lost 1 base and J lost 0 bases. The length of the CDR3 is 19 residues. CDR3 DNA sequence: TGCGCCAGCAGCTTGTGGTCCCCTAGCGGGATTTCGAACACCGGGGAGCTGTTTTTT. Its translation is CASSLWSPSGISNTGELFF.

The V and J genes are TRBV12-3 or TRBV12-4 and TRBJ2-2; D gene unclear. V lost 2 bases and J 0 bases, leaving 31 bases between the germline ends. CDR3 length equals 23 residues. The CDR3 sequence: CASSLRVRAWQPYRRSNTGELFF. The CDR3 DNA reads TGTGCCAGCAGTTTAAGGGTCCGGGCGTGGCAACCCTACCGCCGCTCGAACACCGGGGAGCTGTTTTTT.

CDR3 residues: CASSLLRTGYYEQYF. The CDR3 region has the DNA TGTGCCAGCAGCCTTCTGCGGACAGGTTACTACGAGCAGTACTTC. The chain carries TRBV14 and TRBJ2-7; TRBD1 agrees at 7 bases. From germline, CDR1 is SGHDN and CDR2 FVKESK. This CDR3 spans 15 amino acids. With 4 bases clipped from V and 3 bases from J, the junction kept 9 bases outside the gene matches. Full variable domain (rest looked up from reference TRBV14 and TRBJ2-7): EAGVTQFPSHSVIEKGQTVTLRCDPISGHDNLYWYRRVMGKEIKFLLHFVKESKQDESGMPNNRFLAERTGGTYSTLKVQPAELEDSGVYFCASSLLRTGYYEQYFGPGTRLTVT.

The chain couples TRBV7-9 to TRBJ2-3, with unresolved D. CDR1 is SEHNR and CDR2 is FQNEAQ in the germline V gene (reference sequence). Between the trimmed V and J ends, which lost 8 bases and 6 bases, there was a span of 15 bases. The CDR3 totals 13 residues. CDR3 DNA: TGTGCCAGCTCTCCTCGGGCGAGTGATACGCAGTATTTT. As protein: CASSPRASDTQYF.

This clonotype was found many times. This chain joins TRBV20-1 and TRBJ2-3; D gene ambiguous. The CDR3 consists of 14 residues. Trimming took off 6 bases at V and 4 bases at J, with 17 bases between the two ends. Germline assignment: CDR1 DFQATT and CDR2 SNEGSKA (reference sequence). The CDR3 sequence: CSAPYPGVADTQYF. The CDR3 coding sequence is TGCAGTGCACCATACCCCGGCGTCGCAGATACGCAGTATTTT.

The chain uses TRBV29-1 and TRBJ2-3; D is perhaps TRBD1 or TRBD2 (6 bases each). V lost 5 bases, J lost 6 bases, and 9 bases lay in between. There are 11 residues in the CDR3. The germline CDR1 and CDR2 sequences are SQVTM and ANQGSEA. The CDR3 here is CSVKGGDTQYF. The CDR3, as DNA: TGCAGCGTTAAAGGGGGGGATACGCAGTATTTT.

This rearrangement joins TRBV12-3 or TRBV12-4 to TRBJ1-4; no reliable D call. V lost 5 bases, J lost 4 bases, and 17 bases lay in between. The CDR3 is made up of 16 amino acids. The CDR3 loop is CASSHKTLRYNEKLFF. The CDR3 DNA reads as TGTGCCAGCAGTCATAAAACATTGAGATATAATGAAAAACTGTTTTTT.

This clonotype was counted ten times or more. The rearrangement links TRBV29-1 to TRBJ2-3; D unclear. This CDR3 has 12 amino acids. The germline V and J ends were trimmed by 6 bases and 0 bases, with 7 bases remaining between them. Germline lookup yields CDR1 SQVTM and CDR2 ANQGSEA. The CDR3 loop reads CSVTTSTDTQYF. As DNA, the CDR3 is TGCAGCGTAACGACCAGCACAGATACGCAGTATTTT.

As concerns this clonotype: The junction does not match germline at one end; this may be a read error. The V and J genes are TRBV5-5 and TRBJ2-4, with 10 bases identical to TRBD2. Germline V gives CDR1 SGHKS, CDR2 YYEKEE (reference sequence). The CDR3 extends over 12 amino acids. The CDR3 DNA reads TGTGCCAGCAGCATACTAGCGGGGCCCTTAGACTTC. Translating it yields CASSILAGPLDF.

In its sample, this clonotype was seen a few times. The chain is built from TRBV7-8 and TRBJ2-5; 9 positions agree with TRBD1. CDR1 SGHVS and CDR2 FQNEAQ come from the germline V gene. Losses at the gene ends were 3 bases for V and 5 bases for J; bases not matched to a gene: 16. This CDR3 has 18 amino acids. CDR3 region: CASSFYTGTGLFTETQYF. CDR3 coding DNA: TGTGCCAGCAGCTTCTACACCGGGACAGGGTTATTTACGGAGACCCAGTACTTC.

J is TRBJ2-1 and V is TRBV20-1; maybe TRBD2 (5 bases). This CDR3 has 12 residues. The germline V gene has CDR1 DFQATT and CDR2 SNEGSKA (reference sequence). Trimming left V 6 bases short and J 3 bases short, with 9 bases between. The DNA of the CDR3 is TGCAGTGCGCACCGGGACTACAATGAGCAGTTCTTC. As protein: CSAHRDYNEQFF.

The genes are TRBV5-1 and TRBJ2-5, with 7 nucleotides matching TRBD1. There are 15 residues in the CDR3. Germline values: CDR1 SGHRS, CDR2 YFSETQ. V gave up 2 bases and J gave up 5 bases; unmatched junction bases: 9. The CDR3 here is CASSLEQGNWETQYF. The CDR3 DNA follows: TGCGCCAGCAGCTTAGAACAGGGGAACTGGGAGACCCAGTACTTC.

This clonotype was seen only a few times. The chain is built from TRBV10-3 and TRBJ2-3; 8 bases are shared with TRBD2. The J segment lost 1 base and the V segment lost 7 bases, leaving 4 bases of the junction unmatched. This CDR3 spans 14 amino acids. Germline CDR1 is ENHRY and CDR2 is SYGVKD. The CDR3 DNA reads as TGTGCCATCACGGGGGGGCGCGGCACAGATACGCAGTATTTT. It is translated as CAITGGRGTDTQYF.

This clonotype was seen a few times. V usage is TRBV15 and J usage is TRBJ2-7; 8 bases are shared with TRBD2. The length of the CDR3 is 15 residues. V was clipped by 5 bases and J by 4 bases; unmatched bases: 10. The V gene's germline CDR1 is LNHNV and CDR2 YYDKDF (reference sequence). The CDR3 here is CATSEGGTRQYEQYF. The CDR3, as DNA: TGTGCCACCAGCGAAGGGGGGACTAGGCAATACGAGCAGTACTTC. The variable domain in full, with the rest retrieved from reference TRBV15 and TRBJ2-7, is DAMVIQNPRYQVTQFGKPVTLSCSQTLNHNVMYWYQQKSSQAPKLLFHYYDKDFNNEADTPDNFQSRRPNTSFCFLDIRSPGLGDTAMYLCATSEGGTRQYEQYFGPGTRLTVT.

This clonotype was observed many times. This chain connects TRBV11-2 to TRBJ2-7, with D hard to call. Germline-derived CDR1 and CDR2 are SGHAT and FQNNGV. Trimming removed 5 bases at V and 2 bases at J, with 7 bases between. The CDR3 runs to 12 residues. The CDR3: CASSQSAYEQYF. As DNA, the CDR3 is TGTGCCAGCAGCCAGTCGGCCTACGAGCAGTACTTC.

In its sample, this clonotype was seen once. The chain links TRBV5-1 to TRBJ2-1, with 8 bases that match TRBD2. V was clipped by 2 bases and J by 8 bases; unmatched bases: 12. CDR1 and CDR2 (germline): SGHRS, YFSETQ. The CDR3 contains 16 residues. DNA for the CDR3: TGCGCCAGCAGCTTTGTCCGTCGGGAGGGGGTAGATGAGCAGTTCTTC. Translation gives CASSFVRREGVDEQFF.

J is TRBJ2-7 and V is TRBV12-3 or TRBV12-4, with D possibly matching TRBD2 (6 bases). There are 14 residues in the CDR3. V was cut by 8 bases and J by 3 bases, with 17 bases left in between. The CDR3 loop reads CASSTSLDFYEQYF. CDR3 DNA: TGTGCCAGCTCAACTAGCTTGGATTTCTACGAGCAGTACTTC.

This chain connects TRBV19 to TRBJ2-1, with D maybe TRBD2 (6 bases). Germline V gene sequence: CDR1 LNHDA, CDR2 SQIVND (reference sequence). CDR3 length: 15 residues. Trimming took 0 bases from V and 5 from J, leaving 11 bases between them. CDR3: CASSIDILANNEQFF. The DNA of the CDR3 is TGTGCCAGTAGTATAGATATCCTAGCGAACAATGAGCAGTTCTTC.

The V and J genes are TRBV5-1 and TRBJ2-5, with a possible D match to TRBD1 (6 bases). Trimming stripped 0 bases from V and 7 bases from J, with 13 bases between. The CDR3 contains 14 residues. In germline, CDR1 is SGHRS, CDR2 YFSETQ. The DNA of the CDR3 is TGCGCCAGCAGCTTGGGGGACACGGTCCGGACCCAGTACTTC. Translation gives CASSLGDTVRTQYF.

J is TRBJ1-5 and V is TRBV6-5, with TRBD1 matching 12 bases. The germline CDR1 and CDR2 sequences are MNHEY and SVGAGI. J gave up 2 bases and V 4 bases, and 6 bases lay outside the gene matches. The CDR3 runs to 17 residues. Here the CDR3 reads CASSSGTGGSGNQPQHF. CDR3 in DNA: TGTGCCAGCAGTTCCGGGACAGGGGGCTCGGGCAATCAGCCCCAGCATTTT.